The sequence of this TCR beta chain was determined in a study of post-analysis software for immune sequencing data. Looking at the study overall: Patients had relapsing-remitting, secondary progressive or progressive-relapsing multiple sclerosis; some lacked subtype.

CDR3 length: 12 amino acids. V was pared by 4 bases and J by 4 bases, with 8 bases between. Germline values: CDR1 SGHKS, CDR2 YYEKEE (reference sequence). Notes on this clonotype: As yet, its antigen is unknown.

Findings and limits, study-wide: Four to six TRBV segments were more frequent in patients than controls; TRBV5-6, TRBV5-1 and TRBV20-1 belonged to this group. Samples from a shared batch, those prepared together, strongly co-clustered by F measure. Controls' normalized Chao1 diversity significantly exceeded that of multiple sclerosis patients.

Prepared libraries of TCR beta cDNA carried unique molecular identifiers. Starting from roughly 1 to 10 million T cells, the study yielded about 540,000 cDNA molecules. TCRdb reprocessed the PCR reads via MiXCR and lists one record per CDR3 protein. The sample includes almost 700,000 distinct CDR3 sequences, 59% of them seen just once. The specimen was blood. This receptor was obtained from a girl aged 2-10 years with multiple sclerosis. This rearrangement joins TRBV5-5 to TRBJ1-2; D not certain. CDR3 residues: CASSEDVYGYTF. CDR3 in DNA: TGTGCCAGCAGCGAGGACGTCTATGGCTACACCTTC. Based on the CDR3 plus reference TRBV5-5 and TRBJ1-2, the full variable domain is DAGVTQSPTHLIKTRGQQVTLRCSPISGHKSVSWYQQVLGQGPQFIFQYYEKEERGRGNFPDRFSARQFPNYSSELNVNALLLGDSALYLCASSEDVYGYTFGSGTRLTVV.